A selection of T cell receptor beta chains follows, all from one sample in a study of blood T cell repertoires in COVID-19. Profiling relied on immunoSEQ multiplex PCR, and the TCRdb table lists in-frame clones only, not all of them. Of about 300,000 clones listed, about nine tenths are singletons. The sequenced sample consisted of peripheral blood. Source of these receptors: a woman aged 50 to 65 with COVID-19, enrolled during active disease. Each CDR3 is given with its conserved first and last residue. Each record gives: V gene, clone size, D gene, J gene, CDR3 DNA, CDR3 protein. D genes are given only for firm matches. Size is omitted from some rows. Given values are once, few, many or a class for expanded clones.

V: TRBV6-5
size: -
D: -
J: TRBJ2-6
DNA: TGTGCCAGCAGTTATGTGAGGGCTGGGGCCAACGTCCTGACTTTC
CDR3: CASSYVRAGANVLTF

V: TRBV5-4
size: -
D: TRBD1
J: TRBJ2-1
DNA: TGTGCCAGCAGCTTCTACTCGTTCGGGACAGGGGGCGGCAATGAGCAGTTCTTC
CDR3: CASSFYSFGTGGGNEQFF

V: TRBV5-1
size: -
D: -
J: TRBJ1-5
DNA: TGCGCCAGCAGCTTGACAGTAAATCAGCCCCAGCATTTT
CDR3: CASSLTVNQPQHF

V: TRBV5-1
size: -
D: TRBD1
J: TRBJ2-5
DNA: TGCGCCAGCAGCTTGGGGACAGGGGACCAAGAGACCCAGTACTTC
CDR3: CASSLGTGDQETQYF

V: TRBV11-2
size: -
D: TRBD2
J: TRBJ2-7
DNA: TGTGCCAGCAGCTCCTCTAGCGGGAGTACGTACGAGCAGTACTTC
CDR3: CASSSSSGSTYEQYF

V: TRBV10-1
size: few
D: -
J: TRBJ1-5
DNA: TGCGCCAGCAGTGACAGTTATAGCAATCAGCCCCAGCATTTT
CDR3: CASSDSYSNQPQHF

V: TRBV29-1
size: -
D: TRBD1
J: TRBJ2-7
DNA: TGCAGCGTGGGGGACAGGGGGTACTCCTACGAGCAGTACTTC
CDR3: CSVGDRGYSYEQYF

V: TRBV12-3/TRBV12-4
size: -
D: -
J: TRBJ1-2
DNA: TGTGCCAGCAGGTCCACTGACTTC
CDR3: CASRSTDF

V: TRBV21-1
size: once
D: -
J: TRBJ2-2
DNA: TGTGCCAGCAGCAAGGCGGTGGGAGGCCGCACCGGGGAGCTGTTTTTT
CDR3: CASSKAVGGRTGELFF

V: TRBV10-3
size: -
D: TRBD1
J: TRBJ1-1
DNA: TGTGCCATCAGAAAGACAGGGGAGGAAAACACTGAAGCTTTCTTT
CDR3: CAIRKTGEENTEAFF

V: TRBV6-5
size: -
D: TRBD1
J: TRBJ1-1
DNA: TGTGCCAGCAGGGGACAGGGGTACACTGAAGCTTTCTTT
CDR3: CASRGQGYTEAFF

V: TRBV29-1
size: -
D: TRBD2
J: TRBJ2-5
DNA: TGCAGCGTAGCCGGGACTAGCGGCCAAGAGACCCAGTACTTC
CDR3: CSVAGTSGQETQYF

V: TRBV3-1/TRBV3-2
size: -
D: TRBD1
J: TRBJ1-3
DNA: TGTGCCAGCAGCCACCAAGACAGGGTCGGAAACACCATATATTTT
CDR3: CASSHQDRVGNTIYF

V: TRBV27
size: once
D: TRBD1
J: TRBJ2-7
DNA: TGTGCCAGCAGTTTAAAGGGACAGACCTCCTACGAGCAGTACTTC
CDR3: CASSLKGQTSYEQYF

V: TRBV28
size: -
D: TRBD1
J: TRBJ1-1
DNA: TGTGCCAGCAGTTTAGGAGGACAGGGAGTGAACACTGAAGCTTTCTTT
CDR3: CASSLGGQGVNTEAFF

V: TRBV24-1
size: -
D: TRBD1
J: TRBJ2-5
DNA: TGTGCCACCAGTGACTTGACAGGGACCCAAGAGACCCAGTACTTC
CDR3: CATSDLTGTQETQYF

V: TRBV6-5
size: few
D: -
J: TRBJ2-1
DNA: TGTGCCAGCAGTTACTCTATGACGGGGTACAATGAGCAGTTCTTC
CDR3: CASSYSMTGYNEQFF

V: TRBV18
size: -
D: -
J: TRBJ1-3
DNA: TGTGCCAGCTCAGGAGACTCTGGAAACACCATATATTTT
CDR3: CASSGDSGNTIYF

V: TRBV18
size: -
D: TRBD1
J: TRBJ1-5
DNA: TGTGCCAGCTCACCCGGGACAGGGGGCAATCAGCCCCAGCATTTT
CDR3: CASSPGTGGNQPQHF

V: TRBV2
size: -
D: TRBD2
J: TRBJ2-5
DNA: TGTGCCAGCAGTGAACCGACTAGCGCCGCGTGGGAGACCCAGTACTTC
CDR3: CASSEPTSAAWETQYF

V: TRBV11-2
size: -
D: -
J: TRBJ1-3
DNA: TGTGCCAGCAGCTCTGGGGGGTCAGGGATTGGAAACACCATATATTTT
CDR3: CASSSGGSGIGNTIYF

V: TRBV6-5
size: -
D: -
J: TRBJ1-2
DNA: TGTGCCAGCCAAAGGACAGCCGACTATGGCTACACCTTC
CDR3: CASQRTADYGYTF

V: TRBV19
size: -
D: TRBD2
J: TRBJ2-1
DNA: TGTGCCAGTAGTATCCTAGCGGGAGGATTTGAGCAGTTCTTC
CDR3: CASSILAGGFEQFF

V: TRBV12-3/TRBV12-4
size: -
D: -
J: TRBJ1-1
DNA: TGTGCCAGCAATTCAGGGGAGAACACTGAAGCTTTCTTT
CDR3: CASNSGENTEAFF

V: TRBV18
size: many
D: TRBD1
J: TRBJ1-6
DNA: TGTGCCAGCTCTCGTGGACAGGATAATTCACCCCTCCACTTT
CDR3: CASSRGQDNSPLHF

V: TRBV9
size: -
D: -
J: TRBJ2-7
DNA: TGTGCCAGCAGCGTAGGTAGCGGATTATACGAGCAGTACTTC
CDR3: CASSVGSGLYEQYF

V: TRBV29-1
size: -
D: -
J: TRBJ2-5
DNA: TGCAGCGGACGTCAGGGACAAGAGACCCAGTACTTC
CDR3: CSGRQGQETQYF

V: TRBV3-1/TRBV3-2
size: once
D: TRBD2
J: TRBJ2-7
DNA: TGTGCCAGCAGCGCGGGAGGCGAGCAGTACTTC
CDR3: CASSAGGEQYF

V: TRBV4-2
size: -
D: TRBD1
J: TRBJ1-2
DNA: TGTGCCAGCAGCCAGAAGGACAGGGCCCATGGCTACACCTTC
CDR3: CASSQKDRAHGYTF

V: TRBV6-5
size: -
D: -
J: TRBJ1-1
DNA: TGTGCCAGCAGTTACTCGTCAGGGTCTGAAGCTTTCTTT
CDR3: CASSYSSGSEAFF

V: TRBV7-2
size: -
D: -
J: TRBJ1-6
DNA: TGTGCCAGCAGCTTAGAAGGGACATATAATTCACCCCTCCACTTT
CDR3: CASSLEGTYNSPLHF

V: TRBV18
size: -
D: -
J: TRBJ2-7
DNA: TGTGCCAGCTCACTGGCAGGCGTGGAGCAGTACTTC
CDR3: CASSLAGVEQYF

V: TRBV5-1
size: -
D: TRBD2
J: TRBJ2-7
DNA: TGCGCCAGCAGCTTGGCGACTAGCGGCTACGAGCAGTACTTC
CDR3: CASSLATSGYEQYF

V: TRBV29-1
size: -
D: TRBD2
J: TRBJ2-1
DNA: TGCAGCGTTGAAGGTATAGCGGGGAGCTCCTACAATGAGCAGTTCTTC
CDR3: CSVEGIAGSSYNEQFF

V: TRBV6-5
size: -
D: TRBD2
J: TRBJ2-3
DNA: TGTGCCTCCCGTCAGCGGGAGGCAGATACGCAGTATTTT
CDR3: CASRQREADTQYF

V: TRBV10-3
size: -
D: TRBD1
J: TRBJ2-2
DNA: TGTGCCATCAGTGGACAGGGCTCAGGGAACACCGGGGAGCTGTTTTTT
CDR3: CAISGQGSGNTGELFF

V: TRBV5-1
size: -
D: -
J: TRBJ2-3
DNA: TGCGCCAGCAGTCCGGGACTCTATAGCACAGATACGCAGTATTTT
CDR3: CASSPGLYSTDTQYF

V: TRBV5-1
size: -
D: TRBD1
J: TRBJ2-7
DNA: TGCGCCAGCAGCTTGCTCCGGGACAGGGGCCACGAGCAGTACTTC
CDR3: CASSLLRDRGHEQYF

V: TRBV7-9
size: -
D: -
J: TRBJ2-5
DNA: TGTGCCAGCAGCTTAGAAGTCAGCCAAGAGACCCAGTACTTC
CDR3: CASSLEVSQETQYF

V: TRBV27
size: -
D: -
J: TRBJ1-3
DNA: TGTGCCAGCAGTCCGATGGGACAAGGCAGCGGAAACACCATATATTTT
CDR3: CASSPMGQGSGNTIYF

V: TRBV6-5
size: -
D: TRBD1
J: TRBJ1-2
DNA: TGTGCCAGCAGTCCTGACAGGGGGAAGATCCCCTTC
CDR3: CASSPDRGKIPF

V: TRBV7-2
size: -
D: -
J: TRBJ2-2
DNA: TGTGCCAGCAGCCGCGAAAGCACCGGGGAGCTGTTTTTT
CDR3: CASSRESTGELFF

V: TRBV24-1
size: -
D: -
J: TRBJ2-1
DNA: TGTGCCACCAGTGATCTGGGACAAAACAATGAGCAGTTCTTC
CDR3: CATSDLGQNNEQFF

V: TRBV4-1
size: -
D: -
J: TRBJ1-3
DNA: TGCGCCAGCAGCCAGGGTCAGGACAGCTCTGGAAACACCATATATTTT
CDR3: CASSQGQDSSGNTIYF

V: TRBV12-3/TRBV12-4
size: -
D: -
J: TRBJ2-7
DNA: TGTGCCAGCAGTCCGCGGTCCTACGGACAGTACTTC
CDR3: CASSPRSYGQYF

V: TRBV18
size: -
D: TRBD2
J: TRBJ2-2
DNA: TGTGCCAGCTCACGTGAAACGGGACTAGCGGGAGCAGCCGCCACCGGGGAGCTGTTTTTT
CDR3: CASSRETGLAGAAATGELFF

V: TRBV30
size: -
D: TRBD2
J: TRBJ2-3
DNA: TGTGCCTGGAGTCTAGCGGGGCTCACAGATACGCAGTATTTT
CDR3: CAWSLAGLTDTQYF

V: TRBV5-6
size: -
D: TRBD1
J: TRBJ2-2
DNA: TGTGCCAGCAGCGAAAGAGGGGGCCCGAACACCGGGGAGCTGTTTTTT
CDR3: CASSERGGPNTGELFF

V: TRBV19
size: -
D: -
J: TRBJ1-4
DNA: TGTGCCAGTAGTGTAACAGGGAGTGATGAAAAACTGTTTTTT
CDR3: CASSVTGSDEKLFF